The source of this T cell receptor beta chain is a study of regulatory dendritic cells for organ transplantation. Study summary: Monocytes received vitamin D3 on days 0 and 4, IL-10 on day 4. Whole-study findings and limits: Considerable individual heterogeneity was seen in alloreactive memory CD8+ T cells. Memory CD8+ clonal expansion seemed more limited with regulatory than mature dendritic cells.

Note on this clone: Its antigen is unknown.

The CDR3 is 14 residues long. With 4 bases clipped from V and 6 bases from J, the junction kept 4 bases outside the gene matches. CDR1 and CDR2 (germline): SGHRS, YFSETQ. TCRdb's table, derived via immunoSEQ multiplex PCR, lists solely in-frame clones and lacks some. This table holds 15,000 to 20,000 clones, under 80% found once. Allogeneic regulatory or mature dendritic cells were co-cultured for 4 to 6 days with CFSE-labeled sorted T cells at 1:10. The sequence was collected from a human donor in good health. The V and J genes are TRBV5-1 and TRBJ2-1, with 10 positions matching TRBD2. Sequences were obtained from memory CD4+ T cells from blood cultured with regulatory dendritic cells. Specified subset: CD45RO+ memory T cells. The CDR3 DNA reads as TGCGCCAGCAGCGTAAAGCGGGAGGGCAATGAGCAGTTCTTC. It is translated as CASSVKREGNEQFF.